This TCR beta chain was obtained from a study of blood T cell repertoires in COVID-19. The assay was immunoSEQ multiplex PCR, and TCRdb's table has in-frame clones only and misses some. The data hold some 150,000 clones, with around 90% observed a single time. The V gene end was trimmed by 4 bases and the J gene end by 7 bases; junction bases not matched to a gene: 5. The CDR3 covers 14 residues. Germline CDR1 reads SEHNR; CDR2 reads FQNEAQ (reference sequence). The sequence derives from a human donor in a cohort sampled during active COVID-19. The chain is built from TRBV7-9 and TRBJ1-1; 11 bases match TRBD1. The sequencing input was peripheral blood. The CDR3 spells CASSSGQGEVEAFF. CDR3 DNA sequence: TGTGCCAGCAGCTCGGGACAGGGGGAGGTTGAAGCTTTCTTT. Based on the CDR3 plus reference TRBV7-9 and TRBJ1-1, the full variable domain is DTGVSQNPRHKITKRGQNVTFRCDPISEHNRLYWYRQTLGQGPEFLTYFQNEAQLEKSRLLSDRFSAERPKGSFSTLEIQRTEQGDSAMYLCASSSGQGEVEAFFGQGTRLTVV.